This note documents a single TCR delta chain sequence. In its sample, this clone was seen a few times. Its antigen remains unidentified. A far larger clone is a single base away, which makes a read error likely. The sample is drawn from a study of delta chains in infants with herpesvirus infections (dated by TCRdb to about 2023). Looking at the study overall: A Ugandan infant birth cohort was prospectively followed from birth to characterize gammadelta T cell responses to primary cytomegalovirus (CMV) infection. A public fetal Vdelta1/Vgamma8 gammadelta TCR clonotype was searched for in infants infected with CMV after birth. Using PBMC, gammadelta TCRs were sequenced for more than 15 CMV-infected infants, one of whom was congenitally infected, and for under 10 CMV-uninfected infants who had enough sample available. Infant blood samples were grouped into approximate age categories of 1.5, 4, 8 and 12 months. Previously published Belgian fetal and cord blood gammadelta TCR data were added only for comparison and were not generated in this cohort.

The method was RT-PCR. To generate TCR cDNA, PBMC RNA underwent reverse transcription with SuperScript II using gamma-chain- and delta-chain-specific primers. cDNA was purified with AMPure XP beads, amplified, and indexed with Illumina adapters using the Nextera XT Index Kit. Sequencing of the gammadelta TCR libraries was done on an Illumina MiSeq using a V2 300-cycle kit. As for how the authors treated the data: Using MiXCR v2.1.12, CDR3 sequences were assembled, and reads were mapped onto D, J and V genes obtained from GenBank. VDJtools v1.2.1 was used to perform repertoire analyses of the CDR3 clonotypes. TCRdb reanalyzed the public reads with the CATT caller, and identical DNA sequences were merged afterwards. The V and J calls reflect TCRdb's pipeline rather than the authors' work. This sample has 450 to 750 delta-chain clones in its table, and about 20% of those were observed once. The leading ten clones occupy roughly a sixth of the sample.

Infants were enrolled after their mothers, pregnant women receiving prenatal care in Kampala, Uganda, were recruited, and documentation of maternal HIV status was required. Home visits to families took place weekly, and collection of infant clinical information, oral swabs and peripheral blood began at 6 weeks of age and was repeated every 4 months after that. Blood was collected in heparin tubes, and PBMC were isolated by Ficoll-Paque density gradient centrifugation and cryopreserved. As encoded in the germline V gene (reference sequence), CDR1 is TVYSNPD while CDR2 is GDNSRS. From the cysteine through the phenylalanine, the CDR3 covers 23 amino acids. Here the CDR3 DNA is all that survives: 69 bases in frame from base 1. The research as a whole found: Public-clonotype frequency among Vdelta1 cells appeared to correlate inversely with age at infection and decayed rapidly, seemingly not persisting beyond approximately eight weeks. The public clonotype was found only at the first time point after infection and was absent in uninfected infants and in those infected after 120 days. The public Vdelta1 clonotype was detected in about 20% of the 18 CMV-infected infants, namely three infected postnatally before 120 days of age and the congenitally infected infant. In CMV-uninfected infants, the public clonotype might still exist at levels below the detection limit. The authors acknowledged a small sample size and a lack of race- or environment-matched controls, because almost all Ugandans acquire CMV before adulthood.

The TCR sequence derives from a human donor who was a Ugandan infant, either HIV-exposed or HIV-unexposed (not recorded which). The sequencing used peripheral blood, collected at time point 2 of longitudinal follow-up. The chain uses TRDV3 and TRDJ1, and 7 junctional nucleotides match TRDD2. The CDR3 corresponds to CAFFVWRPSSNILRELYTDKPIF. The nucleotide sequence is given as TGTGCCTTTTTTGTGTGGCGACCTTCCTCGAACATACTGAGGGAGTTGTACACCGATAAACCCATCTTT. Here the CDR3 is joined to the reference TRDV3 and TRDJ1 genes, and the full variable domain is: CDKVTQSSPDQTVASGSEVVLLCTYDTVYSNPDLFWYRIRPDYSFQFVFYGDNSRSEGADFTQGRFSVKHILTQKAFHLVISPVRTEDSATYYCAFFVWRPSSNILRELYTDKPIFGKGTRVTVEP.